This is a list of T cell receptor beta chains from one sample in a study of response to subunit inactivated influenza vaccine. TCRdb called the RT-PCR reads again in MiXCR, with one record for every CDR3 protein. The sample has around 200,000 distinct CDR3 sequences; 12% are singletons. A further study also used this sample, focusing on T cells expressing NK-cell markers.

Sequenced here: CD8+ T cells sorted from PBMCs, sampled 12 days after vaccination. The receptors were sampled from a man in his fifties or sixties who received an inactivated influenza vaccine. Each CDR3 is given with its conserved first and last residue. D genes are given only for firm matches. Clone size is not always given. Where it is, it says once, few, many or a class for expanded clones.

v_call	clone_size	j_call	d_call	cdr3_nt	cdr3_aa
TRBV5-1	many	TRBJ2-5	TRBD2	TGCGCCAGCAGCGACGGCGGGGGGTCGATGGAGACCCAGTACTTC	CASSDGGGSMETQYF
TRBV7-9	few	TRBJ2-1	TRBD1	TGTGCCAGCAGCTCCAGAGACAGGGGGCCCCAGGATGAGCAGTTCTTC	CASSSRDRGPQDEQFF
TRBV28	many	TRBJ2-1	-	TGTGCCAGCAGACGGAGCTCCTACAATGAGCAGTTCTTC	CASRRSSYNEQFF
TRBV6-1	few	TRBJ1-1	-	TGTGCCAGCAGTGGACCCTCGTCTGACAGCCTCCAAATGAACACTGAAGCTTTCTTT	CASSGPSSDSLQMNTEAFF
TRBV28	few	TRBJ2-7	-	TGTGCCAGCAGTGTCTTCCCCCTGAGCGACGAGCAGTACTTC	CASSVFPLSDEQYF
TRBV16	few	TRBJ2-2	-	TGTGCCAGCAGCCAAAGACATATACTCGCGTCCGGGGAGCTGTTTTTT	CASSQRHILASGELFF
TRBV4-2	few	TRBJ1-4	TRBD1	TGTGCCAGCAGCCAAGCTGGGACAGGGAATGAAAAACTGTTTTTT	CASSQAGTGNEKLFF
TRBV9	few	TRBJ2-5	-	TGTGCCAGCAGCATTGACAGTACCCAAGAGACCCAGTACTTC	CASSIDSTQETQYF
TRBV24-1	few	TRBJ2-1	TRBD1	TGTGCCACCAGTCCTCCTTCGGGACAGGGGTTCTACAATGAGCAGTTCTTC	CATSPPSGQGFYNEQFF
TRBV9	many	TRBJ2-3	-	TGTGCCAGCAGCGTTCAGGCAGCTAGCACAGATACGCAGTATTTT	CASSVQAASTDTQYF
TRBV15	many	TRBJ2-5	-	TGTGCCACCAGCAGAGTCATCGGAGAGACCCAGTACTTC	CATSRVIGETQYF
TRBV29-1	few	TRBJ2-5	-	TGCAGCGTTGATCTGTCAAATAAAGAGACCCAGTACTTC	CSVDLSNKETQYF
TRBV5-5	few	TRBJ2-1	-	TGTGCCAGCAGCTTGGCCGGGGTCATCTATGAGCAGTTCTTC	CASSLAGVIYEQFF
TRBV20-1	-	TRBJ2-1	TRBD2	TGCAGTGCTAGAGTCGGGGGGGGCTACAATGAGCAGTTCTTC	CSARVGGGYNEQFF
TRBV10-2	few	TRBJ2-2	TRBD2	TGCGCCAGCAGTGAGCGGGGCGGGAGGCCCACCGATCACACCGGGGAGCTTTTTTTT	CASSERGGRPTDHTGELFF
TRBV12-3/TRBV12-4	few	TRBJ2-7	TRBD2	TGTGCCAGCAGTTTTTCTAGCGGAGTCTACGAGCAGTACTTC	CASSFSSGVYEQYF
TRBV4-1	-	TRBJ1-4	-	TGCGCCAGCAGCCAAGTCCCAGGGAGGAAGGCAACTAATGAAAAACTGTTTTTT	CASSQVPGRKATNEKLFF
TRBV7-9	many	TRBJ2-2	-	TGTGCCAGCAACCCGCGTGATAGGGCGAACACCGGGGAGCTGTTTTTT	CASNPRDRANTGELFF
TRBV20-1	-	TRBJ1-5	-	TGCAGTGCTAGGAGGCAGGACCAGCCCCAGCATTTT	CSARRQDQPQHF
TRBV6-5	few	TRBJ1-2	-	TGTGCCAGCAGTTACGCAGACTATGGCTACACCTTC	CASSYADYGYTF
TRBV5-5	few	TRBJ1-1	-	TGTGCCAGCAGCTTGCGGCAGGACCACACTGAAGCTTTCTTT	CASSLRQDHTEAFF
TRBV4-2	-	TRBJ2-1	-	TGTGCCAGCAGCCAAGATCCAGCGGATAGCTCCTACAATGAGCAGTTCTTC	CASSQDPADSSYNEQFF
TRBV7-9	-	TRBJ2-5	-	TGTGCCACAGGACACGTTCTCCAAGAGACCCAGTACTTC	CATGHVLQETQYF
TRBV4-1	-	TRBJ2-6	-	TGCGCCAGCACCGTAAGCTGGCGGATATCTGGGGCCAACGTCCTGACTTTC	CASTVSWRISGANVLTF
TRBV7-9	-	TRBJ2-7	-	TGTGCCAGCAGACCTGGACAGACCTACGAGCAGTACTTC	CASRPGQTYEQYF
TRBV2	-	TRBJ1-2	TRBD1	TGTGCCCGAGGACAGGGGGAATTGGAAGGCTACACCTTC	CARGQGELEGYTF
TRBV7-6	-	TRBJ2-1	TRBD2	TGTGCCAGCAGCTTACCAACGGGAGGGCACGAGCAGTTCTTC	CASSLPTGGHEQFF
TRBV6-1	-	TRBJ2-7	-	TGTGCCAGCAGTGAATTATCTATCAGCGAGCAGTACTTC	CASSELSISEQYF
TRBV4-3	many	TRBJ1-1	-	TGCGCCAGCAGCCAAGATCTGGGGCGGGACACTGAAGCTTTCTTT	CASSQDLGRDTEAFF
TRBV20-1	many	TRBJ1-2	-	TGCAGTGTAGGTCCACCGGGATATGGCTACACCTTC	CSVGPPGYGYTF
TRBV9	-	TRBJ1-2	-	TGTGCCAGCAACCTACCGATGCGTAATGGCTACACCTTC	CASNLPMRNGYTF
TRBV4-3	few	TRBJ1-2	-	TGCGCCAGCAGCCTGAACCGGGACACGGCTAACTATGGCTACACCTTC	CASSLNRDTANYGYTF
TRBV4-2	many	TRBJ2-3	-	TGTGCCAGCAGCCAAGAAGCCGGCGGGGTGACAGATACGCAGTATTTT	CASSQEAGGVTDTQYF
TRBV12-3/TRBV12-4	few	TRBJ2-4	TRBD1	TGTGCCATCAGGGGGACAGAAGAAAACATTCAGTACTTC	CAIRGTEENIQYF
TRBV7-9	few	TRBJ1-2	-	TGTGCCAGCAGCCCTATAGGGGGATCCTATGGCTACACCTTC	CASSPIGGSYGYTF
TRBV19	-	TRBJ2-1	-	TGTGCCAGTAGTATGGCGGACATCTCCTACAATGAGCAGTTCTTC	CASSMADISYNEQFF
TRBV6-1	many	TRBJ2-7	TRBD1	TGTGCCAGCAGTGAGTCCCCGGGACAGGGTGGGCAGTACTTC	CASSESPGQGGQYF
TRBV5-1	many	TRBJ2-1	-	TGCGCCAGCAGCCCCTGGGTGGAGGACTATTACAATGAGCAGTTCTTC	CASSPWVEDYYNEQFF
TRBV7-9	few	TRBJ2-7	TRBD2	TGTGCCAGCAGCCCCCGGGGGGACGCCTACGAGCAGTACTTC	CASSPRGDAYEQYF
TRBV5-6	-	TRBJ2-3	TRBD2	TGTGCCAGCAGCTTTGGGACTAGCATGTACGGGCCTGGCTTCACAGATACGCAGTATTTT	CASSFGTSMYGPGFTDTQYF
TRBV11-1	many	TRBJ1-2	-	TGTGCCAGCAGCTCATTAGAACAGTCACAGACCCCCAACTATGGCTACACCTTC	CASSSLEQSQTPNYGYTF
TRBV7-8	many	TRBJ1-2	-	TGTGCCAGCAGCTTAGCCAGGCTACCCTCTAACTATGGCTACACCTTC	CASSLARLPSNYGYTF
TRBV2	few	TRBJ2-1	-	TGTGCCAGCGGAGAAGGGGGGCATTTCTACAATGAGCAGTTCTTC	CASGEGGHFYNEQFF
TRBV28	-	TRBJ2-5	TRBD1	TGTGCCAGCAGTCCCCCGGACAGGGTCGAGGAGACCCAGTACTTC	CASSPPDRVEETQYF
TRBV4-1	few	TRBJ2-3	-	TGCGCCAGCAGCCAACCACCCGGACGAGGTCTACTGGATACGCAGTATTTT	CASSQPPGRGLLDTQYF
TRBV7-8	-	TRBJ2-5	-	TGTGCCAGCAGCCTCATAGAGCGGGCTAAAGAACGAGAGACCCAGTACTTC	CASSLIERAKERETQYF
TRBV6-2/TRBV6-3	-	TRBJ2-1	-	TGTGCCAGCAGCCCCGAACTTAATGAGCAGTTCTTC	CASSPELNEQFF
TRBV28	few	TRBJ2-7	-	TGTGCCAGCAGAGACTTCTCTAGCGTAACCTACGAGCAGTACTTC	CASRDFSSVTYEQYF
TRBV20-1	few	TRBJ2-1	-	TGCAGTGCTAGAATCAGGGGGGGGGGAAAGATATCCTACAATGAGCAGTTCTTC	CSARIRGGGKISYNEQFF
TRBV13	-	TRBJ2-3	-	TGTGCCAGCAGCTTATCGCTTGGGGCGGGCGGAAGCACAGATACGCAGTATTTT	CASSLSLGAGGSTDTQYF
TRBV12-3/TRBV12-4	many	TRBJ2-5	-	TGTGCCAGCAGTTCTCGGGACGTAGGCCCGAGGGAGACCCAGTACTTC	CASSSRDVGPRETQYF
TRBV4-1	many	TRBJ1-6	TRBD1	TGCGCCAGCAGCCAAGAGGTGGGACAGATCATCTATAATTCACCCCTCCACTTT	CASSQEVGQIIYNSPLHF
TRBV7-8	-	TRBJ1-4	-	TGTGACAGCAGCTCGTCCCGGAGGGCTAATGAAAAACTGTTTTTT	CDSSSSRRANEKLFF
TRBV29-1	many	TRBJ2-7	-	TGCAGCGCAATTGGGCCTTACGAGCAGTACTTC	CSAIGPYEQYF